This is a list of T cell receptor beta chains from one sample in a study of cytomegalovirus exposure and HLA in healthy donors. Some clones are missing from TCRdb's copy, which holds only in-frame ones; the method was immunoSEQ multiplex PCR. The specimen's table records roughly 120,000 clones. Sequenced material: PBMCs. These receptors originate from a man aged 25-40 years in good health and CMV-seronegative. Each CDR3 is given with its conserved first and last residue. The order of the fields is V gene, J gene, D gene, CDR3 DNA, CDR3 protein. The D gene is left open where the match is weak.

TRBV15	TRBJ2-1	TRBD2	TGTGCCACCAGCAGAGCGGCTAGCGGGAGCCATGAGCAGTTCTTC	CATSRAASGSHEQFF
TRBV5-6	TRBJ2-7	.	TGTGCCAGCAGCTTGAACAGCTACGAGCAGTACTTC	CASSLNSYEQYF
TRBV29-1	TRBJ2-7	TRBD2	TGCAGCGTTGAATCCCAGCGGGAGGACGCCTACGAGCAGTACTTC	CSVESQREDAYEQYF
TRBV11-2	TRBJ1-1	.	TGTGCCAGCAGCTCCCCTCGAGAATGGAACACTGAAGCTTTCTTT	CASSSPREWNTEAFF
TRBV10-1	TRBJ1-1	TRBD1	TGCGCCAGCACGACAGGGGGCGAGGGGGAATTTGAAGCTTTCTTT	CASTTGGEGEFEAFF
TRBV28	TRBJ1-5	.	TGTGCCAGCAGCCCTCCTTTACAGGGATATAGCAATCAGCCCCAGCATTTT	CASSPPLQGYSNQPQHF
TRBV28	TRBJ1-1	.	TGTGCCAGCAGTCCGGTACAGGGTGAAGGCGCTGAAGCTTTCTTT	CASSPVQGEGAEAFF
TRBV6-1	TRBJ2-1	TRBD2	TGTGCCAGCAGCCCGGAGGCTAGCGGGAGTGATGAGCAGTTCTTC	CASSPEASGSDEQFF
TRBV4-2	TRBJ2-2	TRBD2	TGTGCCAGCAGCTTAGAATCCGGGACTAGGGGTTTGGGGAACACCGGGGAGCTGTTTTTT	CASSLESGTRGLGNTGELFF
TRBV29-1	TRBJ1-1	.	TGCAGCGTGGAGGACAGAGCGGTCATGAACACTGAAGCTTTCTTT	CSVEDRAVMNTEAFF
TRBV9	TRBJ2-7	TRBD2	TGTGCCAGCAGCGTAGGACTAGCGGGAGGGTACGAGCAGTACTTC	CASSVGLAGGYEQYF
TRBV2	TRBJ2-7	TRBD2	TGTGCCAGCAGTTTATATAGCGGGAGCTCCTACGAGCAGTACTTC	CASSLYSGSSYEQYF
TRBV29-1	TRBJ2-1	TRBD2	TGCAGCCTTGGGAATAGCGGGAGTGGAGCTGAGCAGTTCTTC	CSLGNSGSGAEQFF
TRBV7-2	TRBJ2-4	.	TGTGCCAGCAGCTTAGGGGGGCCCCTAGCCAAAAACATTCAGTACTTC	CASSLGGPLAKNIQYF
TRBV2	TRBJ2-1	.	TGTGCCAGCAGTGAACGAGGGCTAGTGGCCTACAATGAGCAGTTCTTC	CASSERGLVAYNEQFF
TRBV21-1	TRBJ1-4	.	TGTGCCAGATTAGAACTTTTCGAAAAACTGTTTTTT	CARLELFEKLFF
TRBV9	TRBJ1-1	TRBD1	TGTGCCAGCAGCGTAGGAACAGGGGCAAAAAACACTGAAGCTTTCTTT	CASSVGTGAKNTEAFF
TRBV19	TRBJ1-1	.	TGTGCCAGTAGTATAGGAGGGATTGAAGCTTTCTTT	CASSIGGIEAFF
TRBV4-1	TRBJ2-7	TRBD2	TGCGCCAGCAGCCACCCCGGGACCGCGGGGGCCTACGAGCAGTACTTC	CASSHPGTAGAYEQYF
TRBV28	TRBJ2-6	.	TGTGCCAGCAGCCTGGGGGACTCCTGGGAGGCCAACGTCCTGACTTTC	CASSLGDSWEANVLTF
TRBV7-2	TRBJ2-7	TRBD2	TGTGCCAGCAGCTTATGGCTAGCGGAGGGCAACGAGCAGTACTTC	CASSLWLAEGNEQYF
TRBV30	TRBJ1-3	.	TGTGCCTGGAGTCTACAGGCCGGAAACACCATATATTTT	CAWSLQAGNTIYF
TRBV28	TRBJ2-7	.	TGTGCCAGCAGAAGGGACTCAACCTGGAGGGAGCAGTACTTC	CASRRDSTWREQYF
TRBV5-1	TRBJ1-1	.	TGCGCCAGCATCGATGACAGGCTCACTGAAGCTTTCTTT	CASIDDRLTEAFF
TRBV27	TRBJ2-7	TRBD1	TGTGCCAGCAGTTTAGGACAGGGGGCCTACGAGCAGTACTTC	CASSLGQGAYEQYF
TRBV29-1	TRBJ2-1	.	TGCAGCGTTGAAGATCTAGGTTACAATGAGCAGTTCTTC	CSVEDLGYNEQFF
TRBV6-1	TRBJ1-1	.	TGTGCCAGCGGGCCCTTGAACACTGAAGCTTTCTTT	CASGPLNTEAFF
TRBV27	TRBJ1-2	.	TGTGCCAGCAGATCCAGCCCGGGGGACTATGGCTACACCTTC	CASRSSPGDYGYTF
TRBV18	TRBJ2-2	TRBD1	TGTGCCAGCTCCGACTTTACAGGGGGAGTCACCGGGGAGCTGTTTTTT	CASSDFTGGVTGELFF
TRBV28	TRBJ1-5	TRBD1	TGTGCCAGCAGCCCTGGGACAGGGGGCGATCAGCCCCAGCATTTT	CASSPGTGGDQPQHF
TRBV7-9	TRBJ1-5	.	TGTGCCAGCAGTTTAACCGCGAATCAGCCCCAGCATTTT	CASSLTANQPQHF
TRBV2	TRBJ2-2	TRBD2	TGTGCCAGCAGCCCAGCGGCGCTACTAGCGGCCACCGGGGAGCTGTTTTTT	CASSPAALLAATGELFF
TRBV10-1	TRBJ1-2	TRBD1	TGCGCCAGCAGTGAAGACACAGGGGGCCTTAAGGGCTACACCTTC	CASSEDTGGLKGYTF
TRBV29-1	TRBJ2-5	.	TGCAGCGTTGAAGAAGGTTCTGCGGGGAAGACCCAGTACTTC	CSVEEGSAGKTQYF
TRBV7-9	TRBJ1-3	.	TGTGCCAGCAGAGCCCAGGGGACCAGCTCTGGAAACACCATATATTTT	CASRAQGTSSGNTIYF
TRBV7-2	TRBJ1-6	.	TGTGCCAGCAGCTTAGTCTTAACTTGGACTCTTGGTTCACCCCTCCACTTT	CASSLVLTWTLGSPLHF
TRBV13	TRBJ2-7	.	TGTGCCAGCAGCTTAGTCCTAGCTGAGCAGTACTTC	CASSLVLAEQYF